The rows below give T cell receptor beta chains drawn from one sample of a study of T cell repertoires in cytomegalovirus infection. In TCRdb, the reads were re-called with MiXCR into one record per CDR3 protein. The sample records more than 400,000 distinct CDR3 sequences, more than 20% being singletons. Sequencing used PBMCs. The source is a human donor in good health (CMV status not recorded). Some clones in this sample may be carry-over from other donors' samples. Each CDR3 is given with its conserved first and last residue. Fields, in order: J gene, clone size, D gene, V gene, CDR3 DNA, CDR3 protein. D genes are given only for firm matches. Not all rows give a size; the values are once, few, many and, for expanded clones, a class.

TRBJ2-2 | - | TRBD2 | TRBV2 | TGTGCCAGCAGGTCCGGGAGGGGATCCGGGGAGCTGTTTTTT | CASRSGRGSGELFF
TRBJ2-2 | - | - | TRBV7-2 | TGTGCCAGCAGCTTAGAGCCGGGGGCCACGAACACCGGGGAGCTGTTTTTT | CASSLEPGATNTGELFF
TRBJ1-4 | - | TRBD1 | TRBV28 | TGTGCCAGCAGTGGAGGGACAGGGGGCGAAAAACTGTTTTTT | CASSGGTGGEKLFF
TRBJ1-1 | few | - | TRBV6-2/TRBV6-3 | TGTGCCAGCAGTTACTCCGTTCAGTCGGGGACTGAAGCTTTCTTT | CASSYSVQSGTEAFF
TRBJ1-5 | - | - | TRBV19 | TGTGCCAGTAGTAAGCAGCGCAATCAGCCCCAGCATTTT | CASSKQRNQPQHF
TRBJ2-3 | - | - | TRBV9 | TGTGCCAGCAGCCTGACCATCCAGCGAGATACGCAGTATTTT | CASSLTIQRDTQYF
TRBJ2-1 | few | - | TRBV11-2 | TGTGCCAGCAGCTTAGATTTCTATGGCGGCGATGAGCAGTTCTTC | CASSLDFYGGDEQFF
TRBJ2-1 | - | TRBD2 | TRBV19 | TGTGCCAGCAAAGTGAGGGCTAGCGGTTCCTACAATGAGCAGTTCTTC | CASKVRASGSYNEQFF
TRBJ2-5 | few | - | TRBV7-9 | TGTGCCAGCAGCTTAGGCAGGACATTGGCGTCCCAGTACTTC | CASSLGRTLASQYF
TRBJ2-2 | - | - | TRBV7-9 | TGTGCCAGCAGAACTCCAAAGGGGACCGCGAACACCGGGGAGCTGTTTTTT | CASRTPKGTANTGELFF
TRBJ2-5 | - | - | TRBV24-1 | TGTGCCACCAGTGATTCGGGGCCGGGTCAAGAGACCCAGTACTTC | CATSDSGPGQETQYF
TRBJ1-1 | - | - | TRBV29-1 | TGCAGCGTTGAAGTATCCACAATGAACACTGAAGCTTTCTTT | CSVEVSTMNTEAFF
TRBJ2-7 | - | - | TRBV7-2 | TGTGCCAGCAGCCCCCGGCCCCCGATGCTTTACGAGCAGTACTTC | CASSPRPPMLYEQYF
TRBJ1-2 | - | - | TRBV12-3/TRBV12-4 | TGTGCCAGCAGAAGGCACGAGGGGCAGAGCTACACCTTC | CASRRHEGQSYTF
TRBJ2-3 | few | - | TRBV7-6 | TGTGCCAGCACCCCTCTTGCGGGCACAGATACGCAGTATTTT | CASTPLAGTDTQYF
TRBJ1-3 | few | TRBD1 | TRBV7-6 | TGTGCCAGCAGTACCGGGACAGGGTTTGGAAACACCATATATTTT | CASSTGTGFGNTIYF
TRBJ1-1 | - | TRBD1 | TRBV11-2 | TGTGCCAGCAGCTATGGACAGGGGTTTGGTGAAGCTTTCTTT | CASSYGQGFGEAFF
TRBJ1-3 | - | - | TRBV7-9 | TGTGCCAGCAGCTCCAGAGGGTTGAGCTCTGGAAACACCATATATTTT | CASSSRGLSSGNTIYF
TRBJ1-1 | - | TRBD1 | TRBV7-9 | TGTGCCAGCAGCACTCGGACAGGCTACACTGATGAAGCTTTCTTT | CASSTRTGYTDEAFF
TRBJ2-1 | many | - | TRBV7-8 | TGTGCCAGCAGTAAAACCAGGGGCGAAAGCTCCTACAATGAGCAGTTCTTC | CASSKTRGESSYNEQFF
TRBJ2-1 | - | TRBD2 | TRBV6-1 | TGTGCCAGCAGTCAATCCGGGACTAGCAGGGATGAGCAGTTCTTC | CASSQSGTSRDEQFF
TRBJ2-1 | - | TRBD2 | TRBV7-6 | TGTGCCAGCAGCTTCAGGGGACTAGCGGATGAGCAGTTCTTC | CASSFRGLADEQFF
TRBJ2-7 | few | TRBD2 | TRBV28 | TGTGCCAGCAACGGACTAGCGGGAGGCTACGAGCAGTACTTC | CASNGLAGGYEQYF
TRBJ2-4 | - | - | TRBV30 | TGTGCCTGGACCCACAGGGACATTCAGTACTTC | CAWTHRDIQYF
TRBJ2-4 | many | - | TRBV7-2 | TGTGCCAGCAGCTTAGCAACTATTCTAGCCAAAAACATTCAGTACTTC | CASSLATILAKNIQYF
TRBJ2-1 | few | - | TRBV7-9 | TGTGCCAGCAGCCCGAGAGTGGAGTCCTACAATGAGCAGTTCTTC | CASSPRVESYNEQFF
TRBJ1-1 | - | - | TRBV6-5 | TGTGCCAGCAGCCACAAAATGCTAGGTGTGAACACTGAAGCTTTCTTT | CASSHKMLGVNTEAFF
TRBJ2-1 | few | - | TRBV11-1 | TGTGCCAGCAGCCCAGGAGGTGGGGAGAACAAATACAATGAGCAGTTCTTC | CASSPGGGENKYNEQFF
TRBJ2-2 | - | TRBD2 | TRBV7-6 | TGTGCCAGCAGCTTACTAGCGGGGGTGACCGGGGAGCTGTTTTTT | CASSLLAGVTGELFF
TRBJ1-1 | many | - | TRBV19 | TGTGCCAGTAGTACTCCCTGGCGAGCCAAGAACACTGAAGCTTTCTTT | CASSTPWRAKNTEAFF
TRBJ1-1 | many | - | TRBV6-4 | TGTGCCAGCAGTGACCGGGACAACACTGAAGCTTTCTTT | CASSDRDNTEAFF
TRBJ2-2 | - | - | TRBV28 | TGTGCCAGCAGTTTAGGGCTCGGGGAGCTGTTTTTT | CASSLGLGELFF
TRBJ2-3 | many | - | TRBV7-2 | TGTGCCAGCAGCTTCGATTTGGGAACCTTGCAGTATTTT | CASSFDLGTLQYF
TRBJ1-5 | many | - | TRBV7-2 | TGTGCCAGCAGCTCGAACTCGGCATTCAACAATCAGCCCCAGCATTTT | CASSSNSAFNNQPQHF
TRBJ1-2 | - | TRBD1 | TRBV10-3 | TGTGCCATCAGACCGGGACAGGGGGTTCTTGGCTACACCTTC | CAIRPGQGVLGYTF
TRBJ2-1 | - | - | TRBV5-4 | TGTGCCAGCAGCTTGACTAGCAACGGTTACAATGAGCAGTTCTTC | CASSLTSNGYNEQFF
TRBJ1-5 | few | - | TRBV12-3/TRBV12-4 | TGTGCCAGCACCGGAGGAGGGTTCAATCAGCCCCAGCATTTT | CASTGGGFNQPQHF
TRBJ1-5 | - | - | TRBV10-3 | TGTGCCATCAGTGAGTCGGGCAGGACGGAGCCCCAGCATTTT | CAISESGRTEPQHF
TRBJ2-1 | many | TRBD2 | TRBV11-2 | TGTGCCAGCAGCTTAAGTCGGGGAGGGGTATATGAGCAGTTCTTC | CASSLSRGGVYEQFF
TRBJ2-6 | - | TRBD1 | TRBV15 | TGTGCCACCTCCAGGACAGGGGTCTCTGGGGCCAACGTCCTGACTTTC | CATSRTGVSGANVLTF
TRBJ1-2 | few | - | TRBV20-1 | TGCAGTGCTAGAGATCATCTCAGGAGGAACTATGGCTACACCTTC | CSARDHLRRNYGYTF
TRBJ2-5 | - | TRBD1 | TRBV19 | TGTGCCAGTAACCCGGGACAGCGCCAAGAGACCCAGTACTTC | CASNPGQRQETQYF
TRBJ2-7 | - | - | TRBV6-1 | TGTGCCAGCAGTGAACTGGCAGGCCGTACCTACGAGCAGTACTTC | CASSELAGRTYEQYF
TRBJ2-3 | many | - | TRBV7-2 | TGTGCCAGCAGCTCCCAAGGGAGCAGCACAGATACGCAGTATTTT | CASSSQGSSTDTQYF
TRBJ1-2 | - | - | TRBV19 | TGTGCCAGTAGTTCGAGACGGGCGGAAGGCTACACCTTC | CASSSRRAEGYTF